The 19 T cell receptor beta chains below all came from one sample that was sequenced in a study of blood T cell repertoires in COVID-19. Method: immunoSEQ multiplex PCR; TCRdb's copy keeps in-frame clones and lacks some. This sample has 68,000 or so clones, with 80% to 90% found just once. The sequencing sample was made of peripheral blood. These receptors were obtained from a man aged 25 to 45 with acute or convalescent COVID-19.

This chain links TRBV11-2 with TRBJ2-1; TRBD2 matches 7 bases. The CDR3 is made up of 17 amino acids. Unmatched junction bases numbered 13, after V lost 5 bases and J lost 3 bases. Germline V gene sequence: CDR1 SGHAT, CDR2 FQNNGV. The CDR3 protein is CASSLGNLLAVYNEQFF. Written as DNA, the CDR3 is TGTGCCAGCAGCCTAGGCAACCTGCTAGCGGTCTACAATGAGCAGTTCTTC.

V gene TRBV9 combines with J gene TRBJ2-3, with unresolved D. This CDR3 is built from 15 residues. The ends were cut back, 0 bases at V and 5 bases at J, with 13 bases in the middle. CDR1 is SGDLS and CDR2 is YYNGEE in the germline V gene. The CDR3 nucleotides are TGTGCCAGCAGCGTAGGAGCGCTGTGGGTAGATACGCAGTATTTT. Amino acid sequence: CASSVGALWVDTQYF. The variable domain in full, completed from reference TRBV9 and TRBJ2-3, reads DSGVTQTPKHLITATGQRVTLRCSPRSGDLSVYWYQQSLDQGLQFLIQYYNGEERAKGNILERFSAQQFPDLHSELNLSSLELGDSALYFCASSVGALWVDTQYFGPGTRLTVL.

This clone was seen only once. The chain links TRBV4-1 to TRBJ2-5, with 9 bases identical to TRBD2. This CDR3 region has 15 residues. The germline V gene encodes CDR1 MGHRA and CDR2 YSYEKL. The junction had 9 bases not matched to a gene; V was cut back by 5 bases and J by 5 bases. The CDR3 reads CASSKIAGVMETQYF. CDR3 sequence (DNA): TGCGCCAGCAGCAAAATAGCGGGAGTGATGGAGACCCAGTACTTC.

The chain employs TRBV28 and TRBJ2-1; 9 nucleotides line up with TRBD1. The CDR3 consists of 14 residues. V was pared by 10 bases and J by 6 bases, with 10 bases of the junction left unmatched. CDR1 and CDR2 (germline): MDHEN, SYDVKM. The CDR3 here is CATTGTGKVNEQFF. CDR3 DNA sequence: TGTGCCACCACCGGGACAGGGAAGGTCAATGAGCAGTTCTTC.

This clone has just one count. The chain is built from TRBV30 and TRBJ2-3; D gene ambiguous. The V gene's germline CDR1 is GTSNPN and CDR2 SVGIG (reference sequence). The CDR3 has 12 residues. V was cut by 8 bases and J by 7 bases, with 16 bases left in between. CDR3 nucleotide sequence: TGTGCCCACTCATGGTCACGCAATACGCAGTATTTT. This codes for CAHSWSRNTQYF. Together with reference TRBV30 and TRBJ2-3, the CDR3 gives the full variable domain: SQTIHQWPATLVQPVGSPLSLECTVEGTSNPNLYWYRQAAGRGLQLLFYSVGIGQISSEVPQNLSASRPQDRQFILSSKKLLLSDSGFYLCAHSWSRNTQYFGPGTRLTVL.

This sequence joins TRBV5-1 and TRBJ2-7, with D unresolved. The length of the CDR3 is 11 residues. Trimming took 3 bases from V and 2 from J, leaving 3 bases between them. CDR1 and CDR2 (germline): SGHRS, YFSETQ. CDR3 bases: TGCGCCAGCAGCTCTACCTACGAGCAGTACTTC. It codes for CASSSTYEQYF. Looking up the rest from reference TRBV5-1 and TRBJ2-7 gives the full variable domain: KAGVTQTPRYLIKTRGQQVTLSCSPISGHRSVSWYQQTPGQGLQFLFEYFSETQRNKGNFPGRFSGRQFSNSRSEMNVSTLELGDSALYLCASSSTYEQYFGPGTRLTVT.

As regards this clone: Other DNA sequences in this specimen translate into the identical CDR3. In nucleotides, the CDR3 is TGCGCCAGCAGCCAAGTAGGACAGGGTAACTATGGCTACACCTTC. As protein: CASSQVGQGNYGYTF. The rearrangement links TRBV4-1 to TRBJ1-2, with TRBD1 identical over 8 bases. The CDR3 sequence is 15 residues long. In germline, CDR1 is MGHRA, CDR2 YSYEKL. The V segment lost 1 base and the J segment 1 base; nucleotides outside the gene matches: 2.

This rearrangement joins TRBV9 to TRBJ2-2, with 11 bases aligning to TRBD1. Germline V gene sequence: CDR1 SGDLS, CDR2 YYNGEE. The V and J ends lost 4 bases and 2 bases, in that order; junction bases with no gene match: 4. The CDR3 consists of 16 residues. In DNA, the CDR3 is TGTGCCAGCAGCCCAAGGACAGGGGGCAACACCGGGGAGCTGTTTTTT. Its protein is CASSPRTGGNTGELFF.

The chain couples TRBV4-3 to TRBJ2-7, with TRBD2 matching 8 bases. V trimming: 0 bases; J trimming: 7 bases; junction bases outside the gene matches: 11. The CDR3 extends over 16 amino acids. Germline CDR1 is LGHNA and CDR2 is YSLEER. Here the CDR3 DNA reads TGCGCCAGCAGCCAAGAACGTGGGCTAGCGGGCGGAGAGCAGTACTTC. Translated, it gives CASSQERGLAGGEQYF.

Here the CDR3 DNA reads TGTGCCAGCAGTTTATCGACGCTAGCTATCGGCAATGAGCAGTTCTTC. This sequence encodes CASSLSTLAIGNEQFF. The chain combines TRBV27 with TRBJ2-1; D is possibly TRBD2 (5 bases). Trimming took off 0 bases at V and 6 bases at J, with 15 bases between the two ends. This CDR3 is 16 amino acids long. Germline V gene lookup returns CDR1 MNHEY and CDR2 SMNVEV (reference sequence).

The chain carries TRBV19 and TRBJ2-4; 9 bases align to TRBD1. CDR3 size: 18 residues. Germline CDR1 is LNHDA and CDR2 is SQIVND (reference sequence). Trimming at V came to 4 bases and at J to 2 bases, leaving 12 bases not matched to a gene. The CDR3: CASSRGDRDRGPKNIQYF. The CDR3 bases are TGTGCCAGTAGTAGGGGGGACAGGGATCGGGGACCCAAAAACATTCAGTACTTC.

The rearrangement links TRBV28 to TRBJ1-6, with unresolved D. The germline V gene has CDR1 MDHEN and CDR2 SYDVKM. This CDR3 region has 13 residues. Trimming stripped 3 bases from V and 13 bases from J, with 13 bases between. The DNA for the CDR3 is TGTGCCAGCAGTTTTCGGGTAGATTTCCCCCTCCACTTT. Translating gives CASSFRVDFPLHF.

The chain employs TRBV6-5 and TRBJ2-1, with D tentatively TRBD1 (6 bases). Germline-derived CDR1 and CDR2 are MNHEY and SVGAGI. Trimming left V 4 bases short and J 2 bases short, with 12 bases between. The CDR3 is 15 residues long. The CDR3 sequence: CASSFAGVPYNEQFF. CDR3 bases: TGTGCCAGCAGTTTCGCAGGGGTCCCCTACAATGAGCAGTTCTTC.

The chain employs TRBV18 and TRBJ2-6, with 9 bases matching TRBD1. With V trimmed by 4 bases and J by 0 bases, 4 bases remained unmatched. The CDR3 is made up of 17 amino acids. Germline V CDR1 and CDR2: KGHSH, LQKENI. The CDR3 is CASSLGTGSSGANVLTF. DNA for the CDR3: TGTGCCAGCTCACTCGGGACAGGGTCCTCTGGGGCCAACGTCCTGACTTTC.

The rearrangement joins TRBV11-2 to TRBJ2-3, with unresolved D. Trimming took 6 bases from V and 2 from J, leaving 3 bases between them. CDR3 size: 11 residues. CDR1 and CDR2 from the germline V gene are SGHAT and FQNNGV. The CDR3 spells CASRLTDTQYF. The CDR3 DNA is TGTGCCAGCAGACTCACAGATACGCAGTATTTT.

V gene TRBV6-5 combines with J gene TRBJ1-5; TRBD1 matches 7 bases. The V segment lost 6 bases and the J segment 8 bases; nucleotides outside the gene matches: 4. This CDR3 has 12 residues. CDR1 and CDR2 from the germline V gene are MNHEY and SVGAGI. CDR3 bases: TGTGCCAGCAGCACCAGGGGGGAGCCCCAGCATTTT. Its protein is CASSTRGEPQHF.

In nucleotides, the CDR3 is TGTGCCAGCAGCTTTACAGGGTACTACGAGCAGTACTTC. Amino acids: CASSFTGYYEQYF. The chain is built from TRBV7-2 and TRBJ2-7, with D possibly TRBD1 on 6 matching bases. Germline V gene lookup returns CDR1 SGHTA and CDR2 FQGNSA. V lost 3 bases and J 3 bases, leaving 9 bases between the germline ends. The CDR3 has 13 residues.

The chain is built from TRBV6-5 and TRBJ2-5; maybe TRBD1 (5 bases). Germline V gene sequence: CDR1 MNHEY, CDR2 SVGAGI. V lost 6 bases and J lost 2, with 13 bases in between. The CDR3 loop spans 14 amino acids. CDR3 sequence (DNA): TGTGCCAGCAGCCCCGGCAGGGAACAAGAGACCCAGTACTTC. Translated, it gives CASSPGREQETQYF.

As concerns this clone: The sample has other DNA sequences that encode this CDR3 too. The V and J genes are TRBV6-5 and TRBJ2-1; D may be TRBD2 (6 bases). This CDR3 is 15 amino acids long. Trimming shortened V by 2 bases and J by 2 bases, and 10 bases separated the two germline ends. Looked up from germline, CDR1 is MNHEY and CDR2 is SVGAGI. In DNA, the CDR3 is TGTGCCAGCAGTTACGGGCGGGGAACCTACAATGAGCAGTTCTTC. This gives the protein CASSYGRGTYNEQFF.